A selection of T cell receptor beta chains follows, all from one sample in a study of T cell changes during pregnancy in multiple sclerosis. The repertoire was sequenced with immunoSEQ multiplex PCR; TCRdb's copy has only in-frame clones and lacks some. The sample shows under 95,000 clones, around nine tenths of them seen only once. This specimen was CD4+ T cells from peripheral blood mononuclear cells, taken before pregnancy. The receptor source for this set is a female donor with multiple sclerosis, enrolled in a pregnancy study. Both conserved end residues are part of each CDR3.

TRBJ1-2,TRBV19,CASSIRDYGYTF
TRBJ2-3,TRBV27,CASSFGSRSTDTQYF
TRBJ2-7,TRBV11-2,CASSSGQASSYEQYF
TRBJ2-2,TRBV6-5,CASSPSVTGELFF
TRBJ2-1,TRBV5-1,CASSLGWRVDNEQFF
TRBJ1-2,TRBV18,CASFGQGESIGYTF
TRBJ2-7,TRBV28,CASSLTAAQGEQYF
TRBJ1-1,TRBV6-5,CASRETGKGTEAFF
TRBJ2-5,TRBV2,CASNLLAGGVETQYF
TRBJ2-5,TRBV4-1,CASSQVGLVPKETQYF
TRBJ2-1,TRBV5-1,CASSLLGFRAGGPNEQFF
TRBJ1-1,TRBV27,CASSPRHRAEAFF
TRBJ2-7,TRBV9,CASSVDWDRAREQYF
TRBJ2-2,TRBV30,CAWNSGARGELFF
TRBJ1-4,TRBV19,CATTHPGGPEKLFF
TRBJ2-1,TRBV5-6,CASSLISVGTGPNEQFF
TRBJ2-2,TRBV19,CATSGRAPNTGELFF
TRBJ2-3,TRBV19,CASREEGRLGDTQYF
TRBJ2-1,TRBV7-2,CASSSKPGEGEQFF
TRBJ2-3,TRBV28,CASSFQNTDTQYF
TRBJ2-7,TRBV2,CANQRDRGNEQYF
TRBJ2-7,TRBV5-1,CASSSGVAASYEQYF
TRBJ1-3,TRBV5-1,CASTEQGAMSGNTIYF
TRBJ1-2,TRBV6-5,CASSYVGAYGYTF
TRBJ1-4,TRBV13,CASSLGQYNEKLFF
TRBJ2-7,TRBV10-3,CATTDRDSYEQYF
TRBJ2-7,TRBV7-2,CASSPNPGTSSYEQYF